This T cell receptor beta chain is from a study of T-cell reconstitution after alpha-beta-depleted transplantation in children. The CDR3 consists of 17 residues. Germline CDR1 and CDR2: SGDLS and YYNGEE. V lost 5 bases, J lost 4 bases, and 7 bases stayed unmatched. Unique molecular identifiers were built into the TCRbeta library. TCRdb fed the PCR reads into MiXCR, producing one record per CDR3 protein. The profile covers 450,000 to 550,000 distinct CDR3 sequences, with 9.5% to 12% appearing a single time and around 15% taken by the ten largest. This clonotype turned up a few times. Its specificity is not known. Findings and caveats of the study: It was surviving recipient T cells and thymic progenitors that gave some patients high TCRbeta diversity at day 60.

This clonotype was sampled from a female patient aged 2 to 10 who had a stem cell transplant for aplastic anemia, so the T cells may come from the graft donor. This chain uses TRBV9 with TRBJ2-6, with 12 bases aligning to TRBD1. The starting material was PBMCs, mostly from graft donor cells, obtained 180 days after TCRalphabeta/CD19-depleted stem cell transplant. The CDR3 protein is CASRGQGAMSGANVLTF. In DNA form, the CDR3 reads TGTGCCAGCAGGGGACAGGGGGCGATGTCGGGGGCCAACGTCCTGACTTTC.